The 11 T cell receptor beta chains reported below all come from one sample, sequenced in a study of T cells in Graves' hyperthyroidism and ophthalmopathy. RNA transcripts yielded amplified TCR beta CDR3 regions. The TCR CDR3 first-round RT-PCR relied on the HTBI primer set. TCRdb re-called the multiplex PCR reads with MiXCR, one entry per CDR3 protein. The repertoire holds some 560,000 distinct CDR3 sequences, with about 15% as singletons. Sequenced sample: blood. The receptors here all came from a woman aged 25 to 45 with Graves' hyperthyroidism.

The J gene is TRBJ2-5, the V gene TRBV12-3 or TRBV12-4, with TRBD2 matching over 8 bases. The CDR3 spans 11 residues. The junction had 4 bases not matched to a gene; V was cut back by 6 bases and J by 10 bases. As DNA, the CDR3 is TGTGCCAGCAGCCTAGGGACTAGCCAGTACTTC. It encodes CASSLGTSQYF.

This clonotype has ten or more counts. The chain carries TRBV27 and TRBJ2-7; maybe TRBD1 (6 bases). Germline values: CDR1 MNHEY, CDR2 SMNVEV (reference sequence). V lost 5 bases to trimming and J lost 2 bases, with 13 bases between them. This CDR3 spans 14 amino acids. The CDR3 sequence: CASSPRDITYEQYF. DNA for the CDR3: TGTGCCAGCAGTCCCCGGGACATCACCTACGAGCAGTACTTC.

The table lists this clonotype with many counts. CDR3 loop: CASSLGRANHEKLFF. CDR3 nucleotides: TGTGCCAGCAGTTTGGGCAGGGCGAACCATGAAAAACTGTTTTTT. The chain links TRBV28 to TRBJ1-4, with D possibly matching TRBD1 (5 bases). This CDR3 is 15 amino acids long. The ends were cut back, 3 bases at V and 6 bases at J, with 14 bases in the middle. CDR1 and CDR2 from the germline V gene are MDHEN and SYDVKM.

There are many counts of this clonotype. The V gene is TRBV30, the J gene TRBJ1-2, with 8 bases aligning to TRBD1. J lost 8 bases, V lost 2 bases, and 7 bases had no gene match. Germline V CDR1 and CDR2: GTSNPN, SVGIG (reference sequence). The CDR3 runs 13 residues. The CDR3 DNA reads TGTGCCTGGAGTACGACAGGGGTCTCCGGCTACACCTTC. This codes for CAWSTTGVSGYTF. Full variable domain (outside the CDR3, taken from reference TRBV30 and TRBJ1-2): SQTIHQWPATLVQPVGSPLSLECTVEGTSNPNLYWYRQAAGRGLQLLFYSVGIGQISSEVPQNLSASRPQDRQFILSSKKLLLSDSGFYLCAWSTTGVSGYTFGSGTRLTVV.

For this clonotype: This may be a read error, as it is one base from a much larger clone. Since the CDR3 does not end with the conserved phenylalanine or tryptophan, this likely comes from a read error. The V call is TRBV20-1, the J call TRBJ2-1; D call uncertain. The length of the CDR3 is 12 residues. V lost 5 bases, J lost 1 base, and 6 bases lay in between. Germline CDR1 is DFQATT and CDR2 is SNEGSKA (reference sequence). The CDR3 DNA sequence: TGCAGTGCTGTGACATCCTACAATGAGCAGTTCTCC. Its protein product is CSAVTSYNEQFS.

This clonotype was found many times. The chain links TRBV7-2 to TRBJ2-4; no clear D. Germline values: CDR1 SGHTA, CDR2 FQGNSA. The CDR3 covers 14 residues. Trimming removed 3 bases at V and 0 bases at J, with 6 bases between. In nucleotides, the CDR3 is TGTGCCAGCAGCTTCACAAGAGCCAAAAACATTCAGTACTTC. This translates into CASSFTRAKNIQYF.

This clonotype was detected many times. The J gene is TRBJ2-3, the V gene TRBV12-3 or TRBV12-4; 8 bases align to TRBD1. CDR3 size: 14 residues. The V segment lost 6 bases and the J segment 2 bases; nucleotides outside the gene matches: 4. CDR3 sequence: CASSGTGITDTQYF. CDR3 nucleotide sequence: TGTGCCAGCAGCGGGACAGGTATCACAGATACGCAGTATTTT.

V and J are TRBV6-2 or TRBV6-3 and TRBJ2-3; either TRBD1 or TRBD2 may fit D (5 bases each). Looked up from germline, CDR1 is MNHEY and CDR2 is SVGEGT. The V end was cut by 7 bases, the J end by 6 bases, with 20 bases between. The CDR3 spans 15 residues. CDR3 DNA: TGTGCCAGCACCCGGGAACAGGCGAGTGGGGATACGCAGTATTTT. It is translated as CASTREQASGDTQYF.

The V gene is TRBV5-1, the J gene TRBJ1-1, with D uncertain. There are 14 residues in the CDR3. The germline V gene encodes CDR1 SGHRS and CDR2 YFSETQ. V lost 1 base to trimming and J lost 7 bases, with 14 bases between them. The DNA of the CDR3 is TGCGCCAGCAGCTTGAGGCGGCGGGTTGATGAAGCTTTCTTT. Its translation: CASSLRRRVDEAFF.

This clonotype was seen only a few times. The chain recombines TRBV5-1 with TRBJ2-5; 8 nucleotides match TRBD1. After removal of 2 bases from V and 5 bases from J, the junction contained 11 bases not matched to a gene. Germline V gene data show CDR1 as SGHRS and CDR2 as YFSETQ. The CDR3 is made up of 16 amino acids. The CDR3 spells CASSFHPGQGPETQYF. In DNA form, the CDR3 reads TGCGCCAGCAGCTTTCACCCCGGACAGGGACCGGAGACCCAGTACTTC.

This clonotype was observed at least ten times. The gene calls are TRBV10-3 and TRBJ1-4; D gene uncertain. Germline CDR1 ENHRY, CDR2 SYGVKD. Trimming stripped 4 bases from V and 4 bases from J, with 7 bases between. This CDR3 has 13 residues. The CDR3 loop is CAISVDRNEKLFF. The CDR3 bases are TGTGCCATCAGTGTGGACCGTAATGAAAAACTGTTTTTT.